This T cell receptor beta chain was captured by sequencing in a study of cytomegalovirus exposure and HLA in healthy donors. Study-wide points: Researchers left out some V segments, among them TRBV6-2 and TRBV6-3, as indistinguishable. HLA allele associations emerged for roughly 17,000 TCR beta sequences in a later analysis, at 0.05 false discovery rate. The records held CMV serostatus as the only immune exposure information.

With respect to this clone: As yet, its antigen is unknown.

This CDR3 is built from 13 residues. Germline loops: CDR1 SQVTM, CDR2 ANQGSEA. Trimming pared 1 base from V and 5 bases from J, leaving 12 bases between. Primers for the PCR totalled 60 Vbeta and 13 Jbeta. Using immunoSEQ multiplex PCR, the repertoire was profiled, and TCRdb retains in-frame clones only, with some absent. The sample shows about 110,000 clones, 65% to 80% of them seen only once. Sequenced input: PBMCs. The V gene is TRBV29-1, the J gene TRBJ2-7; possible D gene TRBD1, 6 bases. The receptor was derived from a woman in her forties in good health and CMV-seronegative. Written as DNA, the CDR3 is TGCAGCGTTGAAGGAAACAGGGTAAACGAGCAGTACTTC. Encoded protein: CSVEGNRVNEQYF.